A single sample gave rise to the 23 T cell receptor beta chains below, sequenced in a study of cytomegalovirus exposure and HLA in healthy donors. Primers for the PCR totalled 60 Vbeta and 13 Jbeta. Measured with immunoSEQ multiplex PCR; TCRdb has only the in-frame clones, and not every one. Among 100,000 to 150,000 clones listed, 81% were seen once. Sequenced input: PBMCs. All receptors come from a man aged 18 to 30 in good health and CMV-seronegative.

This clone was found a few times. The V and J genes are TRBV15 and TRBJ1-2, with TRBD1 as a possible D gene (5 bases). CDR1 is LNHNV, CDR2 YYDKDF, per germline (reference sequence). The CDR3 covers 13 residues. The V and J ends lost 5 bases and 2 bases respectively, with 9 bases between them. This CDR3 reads CATSETVNYGYTF. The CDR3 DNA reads TGTGCCACCAGCGAGACAGTAAACTATGGCTACACCTTC. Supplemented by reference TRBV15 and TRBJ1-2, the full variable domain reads DAMVIQNPRYQVTQFGKPVTLSCSQTLNHNVMYWYQQKSSQAPKLLFHYYDKDFNNEADTPDNFQSRRPNTSFCFLDIRSPGLGDTAMYLCATSETVNYGYTFGSGTRLTVV.

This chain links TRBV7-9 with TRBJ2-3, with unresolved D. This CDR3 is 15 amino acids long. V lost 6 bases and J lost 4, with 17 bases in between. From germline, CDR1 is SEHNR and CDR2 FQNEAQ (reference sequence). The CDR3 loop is CASRSRAGFADTQYF. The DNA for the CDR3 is TGTGCCAGCAGATCTAGAGCCGGGTTCGCAGATACGCAGTATTTT.

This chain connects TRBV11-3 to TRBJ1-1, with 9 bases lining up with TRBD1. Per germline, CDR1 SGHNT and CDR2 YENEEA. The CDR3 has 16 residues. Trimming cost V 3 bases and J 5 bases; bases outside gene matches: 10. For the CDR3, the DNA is TGTGCCAGCAGCTTGACTCGGGGACAGGGAGGAACTGAAGCTTTCTTT. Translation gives CASSLTRGQGGTEAFF.

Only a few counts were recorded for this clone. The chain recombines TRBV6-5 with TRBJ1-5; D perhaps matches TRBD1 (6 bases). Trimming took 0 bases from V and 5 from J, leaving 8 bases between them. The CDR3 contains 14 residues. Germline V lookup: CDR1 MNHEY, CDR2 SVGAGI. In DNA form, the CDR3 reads TGTGCCAGCAGTTACTCGACAGGAGATCAGCCCCAGCATTTT. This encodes CASSYSTGDQPQHF.

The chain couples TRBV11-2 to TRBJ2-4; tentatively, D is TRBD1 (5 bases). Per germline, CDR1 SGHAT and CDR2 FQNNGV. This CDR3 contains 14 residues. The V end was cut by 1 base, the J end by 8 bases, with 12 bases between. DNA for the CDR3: TGTGCCAGCAGCTTAGCAGGGATTAGTGACATTCAGTACTTC. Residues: CASSLAGISDIQYF.

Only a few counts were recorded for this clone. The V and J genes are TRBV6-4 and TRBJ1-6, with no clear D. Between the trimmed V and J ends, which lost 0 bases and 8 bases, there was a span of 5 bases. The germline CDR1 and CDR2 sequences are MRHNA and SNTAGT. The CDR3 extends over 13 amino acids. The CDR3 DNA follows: TGTGCCAGCAGTGACTCTGAGTATTCACCCCTCCACTTT. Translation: CASSDSEYSPLHF.

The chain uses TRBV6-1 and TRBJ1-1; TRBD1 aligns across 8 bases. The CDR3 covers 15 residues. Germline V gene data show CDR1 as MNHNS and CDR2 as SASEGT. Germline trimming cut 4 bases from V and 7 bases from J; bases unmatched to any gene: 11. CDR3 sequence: CASSAMTGAFYEAFF. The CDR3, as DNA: TGTGCCAGCAGTGCCATGACAGGGGCCTTTTATGAAGCTTTCTTT.

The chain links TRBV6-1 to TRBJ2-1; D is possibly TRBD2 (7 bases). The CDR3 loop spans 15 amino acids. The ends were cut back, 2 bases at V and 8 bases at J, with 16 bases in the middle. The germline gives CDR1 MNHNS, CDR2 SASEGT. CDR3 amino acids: CASSELRGGLDEQFF. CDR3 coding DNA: TGTGCCAGCAGTGAATTGCGCGGGGGCCTAGATGAGCAGTTCTTC.

DNA for the CDR3: TGTGCCTGGAGTGTATCCGGGGAAGCGTGGCAGCCCCAGCATTTT. This sequence encodes CAWSVSGEAWQPQHF. V is TRBV30 and J is TRBJ1-5, with D unresolved. Per germline, CDR1 GTSNPN and CDR2 SVGIG (reference sequence). Trimming took off 0 bases at V and 7 bases at J, with 16 bases between the two ends. CDR3 length equals 15 residues.

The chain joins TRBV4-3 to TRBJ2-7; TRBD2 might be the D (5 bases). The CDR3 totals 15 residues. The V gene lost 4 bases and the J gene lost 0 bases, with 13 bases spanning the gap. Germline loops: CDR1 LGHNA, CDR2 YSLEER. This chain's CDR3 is CASSPSPGDSYEQYF. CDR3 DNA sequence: TGCGCCAGCAGCCCATCCCCCGGGGACTCCTACGAGCAGTACTTC.

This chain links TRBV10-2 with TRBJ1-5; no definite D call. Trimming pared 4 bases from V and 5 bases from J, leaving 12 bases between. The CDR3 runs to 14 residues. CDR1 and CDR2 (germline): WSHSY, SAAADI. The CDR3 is CASSAPGRDQPQHF. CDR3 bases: TGCGCCAGCAGTGCCCCGGGGAGGGATCAGCCCCAGCATTTT.

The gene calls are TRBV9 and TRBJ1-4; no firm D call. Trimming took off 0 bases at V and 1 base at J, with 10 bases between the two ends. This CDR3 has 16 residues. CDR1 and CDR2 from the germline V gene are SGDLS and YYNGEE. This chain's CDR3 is CASSVDADVTNEKLFF. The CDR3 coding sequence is TGTGCCAGCAGCGTAGACGCGGATGTAACTAATGAAAAACTGTTTTTT. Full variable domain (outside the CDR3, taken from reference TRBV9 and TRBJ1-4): DSGVTQTPKHLITATGQRVTLRCSPRSGDLSVYWYQQSLDQGLQFLIQYYNGEERAKGNILERFSAQQFPDLHSELNLSSLELGDSALYFCASSVDADVTNEKLFFGSGTQLSVL.

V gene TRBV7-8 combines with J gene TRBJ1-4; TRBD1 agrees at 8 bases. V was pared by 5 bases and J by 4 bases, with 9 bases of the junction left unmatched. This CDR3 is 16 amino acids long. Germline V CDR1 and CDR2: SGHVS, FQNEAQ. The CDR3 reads CASSVRGLVGNEKLFF. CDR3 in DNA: TGTGCCAGCAGCGTCAGGGGGCTAGTTGGTAATGAAAAACTGTTTTTT.

CDR3 sequence: CATRVGGQETQYF. CDR3 DNA: TGTGCCACCAGGGTCGGGGGTCAAGAGACCCAGTACTTC. The chain combines TRBV15 with TRBJ2-5, with TRBD2 as a possible D gene (6 bases). The V gene's germline CDR1 is LNHNV and CDR2 YYDKDF (reference sequence). Trimming shortened V by 6 bases and J by 2 bases, and 10 bases separated the two germline ends. This CDR3 contains 13 residues.

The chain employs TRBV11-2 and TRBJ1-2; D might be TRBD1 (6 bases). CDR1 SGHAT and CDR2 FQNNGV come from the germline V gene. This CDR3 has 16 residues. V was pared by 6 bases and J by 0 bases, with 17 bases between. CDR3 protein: CASRQVDRHANYGYTF. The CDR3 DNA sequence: TGTGCCAGCAGACAGGTAGACAGGCACGCTAACTATGGCTACACCTTC.

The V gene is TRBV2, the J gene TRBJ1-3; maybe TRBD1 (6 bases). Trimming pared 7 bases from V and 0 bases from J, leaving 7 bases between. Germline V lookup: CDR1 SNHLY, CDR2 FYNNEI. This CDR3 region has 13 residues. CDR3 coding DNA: TGTGCCAGCATCAGGGGCTCTGGAAACACCATATATTTT. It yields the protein CASIRGSGNTIYF.

CDR3 in DNA: TGTGCCAGCAGTTTTAGGACAGGGGACTCCTACGAGCAGTACTTC. The encoded protein is CASSFRTGDSYEQYF. The chain uses TRBV27 and TRBJ2-7, with TRBD1 matching over 9 bases. There are 15 residues in the CDR3. The V gene end was trimmed by 3 bases and the J gene end by 0 bases; junction bases not matched to a gene: 3. Germline V gives CDR1 MNHEY, CDR2 SMNVEV (reference sequence).

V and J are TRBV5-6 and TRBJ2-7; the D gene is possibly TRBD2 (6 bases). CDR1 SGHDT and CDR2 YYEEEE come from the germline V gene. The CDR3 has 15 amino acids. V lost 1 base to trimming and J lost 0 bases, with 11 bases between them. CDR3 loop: CASSLWQGGSYEQYF. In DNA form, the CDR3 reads TGTGCCAGCAGCTTGTGGCAGGGAGGCTCCTACGAGCAGTACTTC. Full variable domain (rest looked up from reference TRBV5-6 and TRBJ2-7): DAGVTQSPTHLIKTRGQQVTLRCSPKSGHDTVSWYQQALGQGPQFIFQYYEEEERQRGNFPDRFSGHQFPNYSSELNVNALLLGDSALYLCASSLWQGGSYEQYFGPGTRLTVT.

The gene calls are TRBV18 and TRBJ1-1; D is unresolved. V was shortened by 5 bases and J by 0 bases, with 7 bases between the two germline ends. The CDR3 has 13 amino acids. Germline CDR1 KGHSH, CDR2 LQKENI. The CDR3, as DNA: TGTGCCAGCTCAGAGGGCGTGAACACTGAAGCTTTCTTT. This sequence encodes CASSEGVNTEAFF.

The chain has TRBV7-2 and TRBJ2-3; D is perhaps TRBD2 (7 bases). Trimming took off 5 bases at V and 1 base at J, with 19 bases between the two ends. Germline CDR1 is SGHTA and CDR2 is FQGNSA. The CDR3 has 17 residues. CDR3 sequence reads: CASSPQGGAGGTDTQYF. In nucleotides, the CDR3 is TGTGCCAGCAGCCCCCAAGGGGGTGCGGGGGGCACAGATACGCAGTATTTT.

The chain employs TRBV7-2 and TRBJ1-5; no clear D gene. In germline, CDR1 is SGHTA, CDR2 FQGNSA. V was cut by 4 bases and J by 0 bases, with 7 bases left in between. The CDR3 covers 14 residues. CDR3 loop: CASSSHNSNQPQHF. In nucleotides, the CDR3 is TGTGCCAGCAGCTCACACAATAGCAATCAGCCCCAGCATTTT.

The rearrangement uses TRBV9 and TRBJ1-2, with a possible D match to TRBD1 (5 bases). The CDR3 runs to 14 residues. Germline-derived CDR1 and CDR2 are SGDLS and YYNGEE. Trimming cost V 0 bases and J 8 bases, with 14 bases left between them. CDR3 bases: TGTGCCAGCAGCGTAGGGAGGGGAGTGTGGGGCTACACCTTC. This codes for CASSVGRGVWGYTF.

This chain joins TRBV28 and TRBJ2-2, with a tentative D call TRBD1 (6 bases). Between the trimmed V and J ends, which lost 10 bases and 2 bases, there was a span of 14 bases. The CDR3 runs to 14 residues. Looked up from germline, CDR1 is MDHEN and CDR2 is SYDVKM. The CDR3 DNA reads TGTGCCATCCTTACAGGGTTTAACACCGGGGAGCTGTTTTTT. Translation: CAILTGFNTGELFF.